The 29 T cell receptor beta chains reported below all come from one sample, sequenced in a study of blood T cell repertoires in COVID-19. Using immunoSEQ multiplex PCR, the repertoire was profiled, and TCRdb retains in-frame clones only, with some absent. The sample lists around 46,000 clones, roughly 88% occurring once. The sample taken for sequencing was peripheral blood. These receptors came from a human donor in a cohort sampled during active COVID-19.

The rearrangement uses TRBV9 and TRBJ1-5, with TRBD1 matching 7 bases. The ends lost 3 bases at V and 1 base at J; junction bases unmatched: 1. Germline-derived CDR1 and CDR2 are SGDLS and YYNGEE. The CDR3 has 14 residues. Here the CDR3 DNA reads TGTGCCAGCAGCGCGGGACAGAGCAATCAGCCCCAGCATTTT. It encodes CASSAGQSNQPQHF.

The gene calls are TRBV5-5 and TRBJ1-5; possible D gene TRBD1, 5 bases. The V and J ends lost 0 bases and 4 bases respectively, with 14 bases between them. The CDR3 is 16 residues long. Germline assignment: CDR1 SGHKS and CDR2 YYEKEE (reference sequence). CDR3 sequence reads: CASSLVAAGPNQPQHF. The DNA of the CDR3 is TGTGCCAGCAGCTTGGTAGCGGCAGGGCCGAATCAGCCCCAGCATTTT.

A note on this clone: This same CDR3 is encoded by further DNA sequences in the sample. The chain joins TRBV5-1 to TRBJ1-2, with unresolved D. The CDR3 totals 13 residues. The germline V and J ends were trimmed by 0 bases and 0 bases, with 3 bases remaining between them. The V gene's germline CDR1 is SGHRS and CDR2 YFSETQ. CDR3 in DNA: TGCGCCAGCAGCTTGGGCGCTAACTATGGCTACACCTTC. Translating it yields CASSLGANYGYTF.

The chain combines TRBV5-4 with TRBJ2-5; 10 nucleotides match TRBD1. After removal of 6 bases from V and 8 bases from J, the junction contained 19 bases not matched to a gene. Germline V gene lookup returns CDR1 SGHNT and CDR2 YYREEE (reference sequence). The CDR3 length is 17 residues. The CDR3 DNA reads as TGTGCCAGCAAGAAAACCGGGACAGGGGAGAGACAAGGCACCCAGTACTTC. Amino acids: CASKKTGTGERQGTQYF. Together with reference TRBV5-4 and TRBJ2-5, the CDR3 gives the full variable domain: ETGVTQSPTHLIKTRGQQVTLRCSSQSGHNTVSWYQQALGQGPQFIFQYYREEENGRGNFPPRFSGLQFPNYSSELNVNALELDDSALYLCASKKTGTGERQGTQYFGPGTRLLVL.

This chain joins TRBV6-6 and TRBJ2-2; TRBD2 is a possible D gene (5 bases). Trimming cost V 0 bases and J 7 bases, with 6 bases left between them. Looked up from germline, CDR1 is MNHNY and CDR2 is SVGAGI (reference sequence). The CDR3 covers 13 residues. The DNA of the CDR3 is TGTGCCAGCAGTTACTCGAGGGACGGGGAGCTGTTTTTT. It codes for CASSYSRDGELFF.

This clone showed up just once. This chain uses TRBV19 with TRBJ1-2; 8 positions match TRBD1. There are 15 residues in the CDR3. The trim removed 3 bases at V and 4 bases at J, leaving 7 bases unmatched. The germline CDR1 and CDR2 sequences are LNHDA and SQIVND (reference sequence). CDR3: CASSIVQGAGYGYTF. The CDR3 bases are TGTGCCAGTAGTATCGTCCAGGGGGCTGGCTATGGCTACACCTTC.

A single count supports this clone. The rearrangement joins TRBV19 to TRBJ2-7; 7 bases line up with TRBD1. Germline CDR1 and CDR2: LNHDA and SQIVND (reference sequence). The J segment lost 0 bases and the V segment lost 3 bases, leaving 5 bases of the junction unmatched. The CDR3 spans 15 residues. CDR3 DNA: TGTGCCAGTAGTATCCACAGGGGCGCCTCCTACGAGCAGTACTTC. Its translation: CASSIHRGASYEQYF. Filled out from reference TRBV19 and TRBJ2-7, the complete variable domain reads DGGITQSPKYLFRKEGQNVTLSCEQNLNHDAMYWYRQDPGQGLRLIYYSQIVNDFQKGDIAEGYSVSREKKESFPLTVTSAQKNPTAFYLCASSIHRGASYEQYFGPGTRLTVT.

The chain links TRBV19 to TRBJ2-1, with 8 bases lining up with TRBD2. Germline CDR1 LNHDA, CDR2 SQIVND (reference sequence). J was trimmed by 7 bases and V by 5 bases; bases with no gene match: 16. CDR3 size: 17 residues. In nucleotides, the CDR3 is TGTGCCAGTAGTCTCTTTGGCGGGGGGAGATATGGGAATGAGCAGTTCTTC. Amino acids: CASSLFGGGRYGNEQFF.

The chain carries TRBV18 and TRBJ1-5, with a tentative D call TRBD1 (6 bases). The germline V gene has CDR1 KGHSH and CDR2 LQKENI. Trimming removed 2 bases from V and 3 bases from J, with 14 bases in between. The CDR3 sequence is 16 residues long. The CDR3 sequence is CASSPTNRDPNQPQHF. The CDR3 region has the DNA TGTGCCAGCTCACCAACGAACAGGGACCCCAATCAGCCCCAGCATTTT.

The chain links TRBV7-9 to TRBJ2-7; the match to TRBD2 covers 8 bases. V trimming: 5 bases; J trimming: 3 bases; junction bases outside the gene matches: 9. Looked up from germline, CDR1 is SEHNR and CDR2 is FQNEAQ (reference sequence). This CDR3 spans 15 amino acids. As DNA, the CDR3 is TGTGCCAGCAGCCCAAGGACTAGCCGGAGCTACGAGCAGTACTTC. It translates to CASSPRTSRSYEQYF.

The CDR3 loop reads CASSPERGTQYF. The CDR3 region has the DNA TGTGCCAGCAGCCCCGAGCGGGGTACGCAGTATTTT. This rearrangement joins TRBV7-3 to TRBJ2-3; 7 bases agree with TRBD2. V lost 5 bases to trimming and J lost 8 bases; unmatched junction nucleotides: 4. Per germline, CDR1 SGHTA and CDR2 FQGTGA. The CDR3 runs 12 residues. The entire variable domain, with the rest obtained from reference TRBV7-3 and TRBJ2-3, is as follows: GAGVSQTPSNKVTEKGKYVELRCDPISGHTALYWYRQSLGQGPEFLIYFQGTGAADDSGLPNDRFFAVRPEGSVSTLKIQRTERGDSAVYLCASSPERGTQYFGPGTRLTVL.

This chain joins TRBV7-9 and TRBJ2-1; 16 nucleotides match TRBD2. Trimming at V came to 7 bases and at J to 8 bases, leaving 11 bases not matched to a gene. Germline CDR1 SEHNR, CDR2 FQNEAQ (reference sequence). This CDR3 is built from 17 residues. The CDR3 reads CASTGTSGRARGDEQFF. For the CDR3, the DNA is TGTGCCAGCACCGGGACTAGCGGGAGGGCGAGGGGAGATGAGCAGTTCTTC.

This clone has more than one count but fewer than ten. This chain links TRBV9 with TRBJ2-7; possible D gene TRBD2, 5 bases. This CDR3 comprises 16 residues. CDR1 SGDLS and CDR2 YYNGEE come from the germline V gene. Trimming took 0 bases from V and 4 from J, leaving 17 bases between them. CDR3: CASSVAAGGGGYEQYF. The CDR3 DNA reads TGTGCCAGCAGCGTAGCTGCGGGTGGAGGCGGGTACGAGCAGTACTTC.

This chain uses TRBV21-1 with TRBJ2-1; the table's D call of TRBD2 was not tested on the DNA. TRBV21-1 is a recognized pseudogene. CDR3 size: 18 residues. CDR3 coding DNA: TGTGCCACCCCGGACAGCTATGGGGGGGGGTGTGTATTGAATGAGCAGTTCTTC. Its translation is CATPDSYGGGCVLNEQFF.

The rearrangement joins TRBV9 to TRBJ1-4; TRBD1 might be the D (5 bases). Between the trimmed V and J ends, which lost 3 bases and 3 bases, there was a span of 9 bases. There are 14 residues in the CDR3. The germline V gene has CDR1 SGDLS and CDR2 YYNGEE. The CDR3 loop is CASSAGHPNEKLFF. For the CDR3, the DNA is TGTGCCAGCAGCGCCGGACATCCTAATGAAAAACTGTTTTTT.

The rearrangement links TRBV5-6 to TRBJ2-7, with D maybe TRBD2 (5 bases). This CDR3 contains 17 residues. CDR1 and CDR2 (germline): SGHDT, YYEEEE. V lost 4 bases, J lost 5 bases, and 25 bases lay in between. CDR3 sequence (DNA): TGTGCCAGCAGCCCAAACTTCGGGGTGGGAGTTGGGGACGAGCAGTACTTC. This encodes CASSPNFGVGVGDEQYF.

The genes are TRBV24-1 and TRBJ2-6; 12 positions agree with TRBD1. Germline CDR1 is KGHDR and CDR2 is SFDVKD. The V and J ends lost 6 bases and 4 bases, in that order; junction bases with no gene match: 3. The CDR3 runs 16 residues. The CDR3 region has the DNA TGTGCCACCAGTAGGGACAGGGGGCCCGGGGCCAACGTCCTGACTTTC. It translates to CATSRDRGPGANVLTF.

The rearrangement uses TRBV11-3 and TRBJ1-1; TRBD1 is a possible D gene (6 bases). The CDR3 length is 20 residues. The germline V gene has CDR1 SGHNT and CDR2 YENEEA. V lost 0 bases to trimming and J lost 11 bases, with 34 bases between them. CDR3 region: CASSLERWSGGETPCLEAFF. CDR3 DNA: TGTGCCAGCAGCTTAGAGAGATGGTCGGGGGGCGAGACCCCTTGCCTCGAGGCTTTCTTT.

V usage is TRBV5-5 and J usage is TRBJ2-6; D not resolved. Germline V gene data show CDR1 as SGHKS and CDR2 as YYEKEE (reference sequence). This CDR3 region has 17 residues. The V gene lost 4 bases and the J gene lost 0 bases, with 14 bases spanning the gap. CDR3 DNA sequence: TGTGCCAGCAGCCCCCAGACCGACATCTCTGGGGCCAACGTCCTGACTTTC. It translates to CASSPQTDISGANVLTF.

The gene calls are TRBV7-6 and TRBJ1-6; D perhaps matches TRBD1 (5 bases). This CDR3 region has 15 residues. V was trimmed by 5 bases and J by 0 bases, leaving 8 bases between them. Germline loops: CDR1 SGHVS, CDR2 FNYEAQ. CDR3 nucleotides: TGTGCCAGCAGCCTACAGGACTCCTATAATTCACCCCTCCACTTT. Its protein is CASSLQDSYNSPLHF.

The chain uses TRBV28 and TRBJ2-7; 7 bases agree with TRBD1. V trimming: 10 bases; J trimming: 3 bases; junction bases outside the gene matches: 3. Germline CDR1 is MDHEN and CDR2 is SYDVKM. The CDR3 consists of 11 residues. CDR3 nucleotides: TGTGCCACGACAGGGCTCTACGAGCAGTACTTC. This translates into CATTGLYEQYF.

The rearrangement uses TRBV11-2 and TRBJ2-7, with 7 bases matching TRBD2. CDR1 SGHAT and CDR2 FQNNGV come from the germline V gene. Germline trimming cut 4 bases from V and 6 bases from J; bases unmatched to any gene: 6. CDR3 size: 13 residues. The CDR3 here is CASSSGTMSEQYF. The CDR3 DNA reads TGTGCCAGCAGCTCCGGGACTATGTCCGAGCAGTACTTC.

The chain recombines TRBV4-1 with TRBJ2-2; 9 bases agree with TRBD2. The length of the CDR3 is 19 residues. Germline V gives CDR1 MGHRA, CDR2 YSYEKL. Trimming at V came to 1 base and at J to 6 bases, leaving 15 bases not matched to a gene. The CDR3 region is CASSQGSAVLREGPGELFF. CDR3 in DNA: TGCGCCAGCAGCCAAGGCTCCGCGGTGTTGCGGGAGGGTCCCGGGGAGCTGTTTTTT.

In its sample, this clone was seen once. This chain connects TRBV7-8 to TRBJ1-4; 7 nucleotides line up with TRBD1. This CDR3 spans 15 amino acids. The germline gives CDR1 SGHVS, CDR2 FQNEAQ. J was trimmed by 4 bases and V by 7 bases; bases with no gene match: 9. CDR3 DNA sequence: TGTGCCAGCAAAAATGGACAGGCCCGTAATGAAAAACTGTTTTTT. Translating it yields CASKNGQARNEKLFF.

The chain has TRBV11-2 and TRBJ2-3; the match to TRBD2 covers 11 bases. The CDR3 runs to 13 residues. Germline CDR1 and CDR2: SGHAT and FQNNGV. The V segment lost 8 bases and the J segment 6 bases; nucleotides outside the gene matches: 4. CDR3 region: CASSSGRWDTQYF. The DNA of the CDR3 is TGTGCCAGCTCTAGCGGGAGGTGGGATACGCAGTATTTT. The variable domain in full, with the rest retrieved from reference TRBV11-2 and TRBJ2-3, is EAGVAQSPRYKIIEKRQSVAFWCNPISGHATLYWYQQILGQGPKLLIQFQNNGVVDDSQLPKDRFSAERLKGVDSTLKIQPAKLEDSAVYLCASSSGRWDTQYFGPGTRLTVL.

This chain links TRBV7-3 with TRBJ2-1; possible D gene TRBD1, 6 bases. Trimming shortened V by 4 bases and J by 6 bases, and 16 bases separated the two germline ends. There are 15 residues in the CDR3. Germline-derived CDR1 and CDR2 are SGHTA and FQGTGA. The CDR3 DNA sequence: TGTGCCAGCAGCTCCTCTGGCGTCAGGGGCAATGAGCAGTTCTTC. It encodes CASSSSGVRGNEQFF.

The chain has TRBV5-6 and TRBJ1-5; D uncertain. CDR3 size: 15 residues. V lost 2 bases to trimming and J lost 1 base, with 10 bases between them. CDR1 SGHDT and CDR2 YYEEEE come from the germline V gene. The CDR3 region is CASSLHGFSNQPQHF. Here the CDR3 DNA reads TGTGCCAGCAGCTTACACGGGTTCAGCAATCAGCCCCAGCATTTT.

The rearrangement uses TRBV20-1 and TRBJ2-1, with 11 bases aligning to TRBD2. The CDR3 runs to 15 residues. Per germline, CDR1 DFQATT and CDR2 SNEGSKA (reference sequence). Losses at the gene ends were 3 bases for V and 8 bases for J; bases not matched to a gene: 9. In DNA form, the CDR3 reads TGCAGTGCTAGTCGACTAGCGGGACTTTCCGATGAGCAGTTCTTC. This sequence encodes CSASRLAGLSDEQFF.

This clone was seen a single time. The CDR3 region has the DNA TGTGCCAGCAGTGAACAATCGGGGGACGGTCAGCCCCAGCATTTT. Protein product: CASSEQSGDGQPQHF. The rearrangement uses TRBV2 and TRBJ1-5, with a possible D match to TRBD1 (5 bases). CDR1 is SNHLY and CDR2 is FYNNEI in the germline V gene. V was cut by 2 bases and J by 6 bases, with 14 bases left in between. CDR3 length: 15 amino acids.